This paragraph reports one T cell receptor (beta chain). The antigen remains unidentified. V gave up 6 bases and J gave up 4 bases; unmatched junction bases: 9. This CDR3 has 16 amino acids. Per the germline V gene, CDR1 is LNHDA and CDR2 is SQIVND (reference sequence). Measured with immunoSEQ multiplex PCR; TCRdb has only the in-frame clones, and not every one. The repertoire has about 110,000 clones, 87% of them found once; the top ten carry around 4.8%. The data belong to a study of T cell responses to AZD1222 COVID-19 vaccine. For the study at large: Analysis merged second doses at about 4 or about 12 weeks. The study's findings and limits: Seropositive status at baseline applied to only five to seven AZD1222 recipients. White British donors predominated, females outnumbered males, and clonal diversity was possibly underestimated.

The chain carries TRBV19 and TRBJ2-2; 9 bases match TRBD1. The receptor was isolated from an adult in good health. Material: peripheral blood, obtained on day 0 of AZD1222 vaccination. CDR3 bases: TGTGCCAGTAGGTCCGGACAGGGGATAGGCACCGGGGAGCTGTTTTTT. Its translation: CASRSGQGIGTGELFF.